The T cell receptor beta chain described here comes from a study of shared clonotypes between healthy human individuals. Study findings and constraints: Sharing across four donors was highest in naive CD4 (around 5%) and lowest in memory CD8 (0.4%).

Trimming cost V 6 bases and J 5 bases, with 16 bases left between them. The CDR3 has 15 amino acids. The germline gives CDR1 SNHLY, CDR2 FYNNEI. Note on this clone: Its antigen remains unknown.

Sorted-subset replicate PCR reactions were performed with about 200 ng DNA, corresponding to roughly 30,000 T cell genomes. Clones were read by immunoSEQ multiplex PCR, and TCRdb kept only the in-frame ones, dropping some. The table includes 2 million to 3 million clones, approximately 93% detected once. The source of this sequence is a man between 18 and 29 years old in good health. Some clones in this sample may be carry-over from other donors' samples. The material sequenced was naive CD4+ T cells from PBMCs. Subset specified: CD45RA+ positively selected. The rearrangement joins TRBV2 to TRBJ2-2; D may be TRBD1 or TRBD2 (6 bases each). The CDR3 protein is CASRGTRGGTGELFF. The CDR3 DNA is TGTGCCAGCAGGGGTACTAGAGGGGGGACCGGGGAGCTGTTTTTT.